The 32 T cell receptor beta chains in this list originate from one sample, sequenced in a study of blood T cells in healthy people across ages (dated by TCRdb to 2014 to 2015). Libraries were made using 5' RACE. The data were produced on an Illumina HiSeq 2500. The second PCR ran for about 6 to 12 cycles and used a J-beta primer mix along with a sample-barcoded 5' primer. The public reads were reanalyzed by TCRdb: fastp trimming at Q25, MiXCR alignment, in-frame beta chains only. All rows with the same CDR3 protein become a single entry with the most common DNA and genes. Counted in this sample were fewer than 750,000 distinct CDR3 sequences; roughly half of them appeared once. The ten largest clones capture approximately 13% of the sample. Sequencing was carried out using blood. The receptor set was obtained from a woman older than 75 in good health.

The V call is TRBV5-1, the J call TRBJ2-1; 13 nucleotides agree with TRBD2. The DNA matches TRBJ2-7 better at its end, which makes the J call doubtful. The V gene's germline CDR1 is SGHRS and CDR2 YFSETQ. The CDR3 extends over 17 amino acids. CDR3: CASSDSILAGGRVEQYF. CDR3 in DNA: TGCGCCAGCAGCGACTCCATACTAGCGGGAGGGAGGGTTGAGCAGTACTTC.

Points on this clonotype: A single base separates this from a much larger clone, so it may be a read error. The rearrangement uses TRBV12-3 or TRBV12-4 and TRBJ2-3; tentative D call: TRBD2 (6 bases). CDR3 length equals 13 residues. CDR3 sequence (DNA): TGTGCCAGCAGTGGGGACTTAACAGATACGCAGGATTTT. This encodes CASSGDLTDTQDF.

The V and J genes are TRBV5-1 and TRBJ1-2, with TRBD1 matching over 8 bases. With 0 bases clipped from V and 4 bases from J, the junction kept 8 bases outside the gene matches. The CDR3 loop spans 16 amino acids. The germline gives CDR1 SGHRS, CDR2 YFSETQ. The chain's CDR3 is CASSLGGTGRTYGYTF. CDR3 bases: TGCGCCAGCAGCTTGGGGGGGACAGGTCGAACCTATGGCTACACCTTC.

The chain links TRBV11-2 to TRBJ2-1; D ambiguous. Trimming took off 2 bases at V and 8 bases at J, with 7 bases between the two ends. The CDR3 has 12 residues. CDR1 and CDR2 (germline): SGHAT, FQNNGV. Here the CDR3 reads CASSLRLYEQFF. CDR3 in DNA: TGTGCCAGCAGCTTAAGGTTGTATGAGCAGTTCTTC. Full variable domain (remainder filled in from reference TRBV11-2 and TRBJ2-1): EAGVAQSPRYKIIEKRQSVAFWCNPISGHATLYWYQQILGQGPKLLIQFQNNGVVDDSQLPKDRFSAERLKGVDSTLKIQPAKLEDSAVYLCASSLRLYEQFFGPGTRLTVL.

This clonotype came up many times. V is TRBV11-1 and J is TRBJ2-3; 8 bases match TRBD2. V dropped 5 bases and J dropped 1; count of bases not matched to a gene: 5. Germline CDR1 is SGHAT and CDR2 is FQDESV (reference sequence). CDR3 length: 15 residues. In DNA form, the CDR3 reads TGTGCCAGCAGCACGACTAGCGACCGCACAGATACGCAGTATTTT. Translating it yields CASSTTSDRTDTQYF.

There are many counts of this clonotype. The chain uses TRBV20-1 and TRBJ2-1; 9 positions match TRBD2. The trim removed 2 bases at V and 0 bases at J, leaving 5 bases unmatched. This CDR3 contains 16 residues. The germline CDR1 and CDR2 sequences are DFQATT and SNEGSKA (reference sequence). The CDR3 sequence is CSARLAGLSSYNEQFF. The CDR3 DNA reads TGCAGTGCTAGACTAGCGGGGTTGAGCTCCTACAATGAGCAGTTCTTC.

The chain combines TRBV5-1 with TRBJ2-7; tentative D call: TRBD1 (6 bases). Germline V CDR1 and CDR2: SGHRS, YFSETQ. The CDR3 covers 13 residues. Trimming took off 3 bases at V and 6 bases at J, with 13 bases between the two ends. CDR3 region: CASSWWGLSEQYF. Written as DNA, the CDR3 is TGCGCCAGCAGCTGGTGGGGGCTTTCCGAGCAGTACTTC.

This clonotype was counted ten times or more. V and J are TRBV5-1 and TRBJ1-2; no clear D. Germline assignment: CDR1 SGHRS and CDR2 YFSETQ. The CDR3 has 14 residues. The V and J ends lost 3 bases and 6 bases respectively, with 15 bases between them. CDR3 sequence: CASSWTTTTNGYTF. The CDR3 region has the DNA TGCGCCAGCAGCTGGACCACAACAACCAATGGCTACACCTTC.

The chain has TRBV7-2 and TRBJ2-7; perhaps TRBD2 as D (5 bases). The length of the CDR3 is 15 residues. Trimming shortened V by 1 base and J by 7 bases, and 17 bases separated the two germline ends. In germline, CDR1 is SGHTA, CDR2 FQGNSA. The CDR3 region is CASSLVGSLAGEQYF. The CDR3 region has the DNA TGTGCCAGCAGCTTAGTAGGGAGCCTAGCCGGGGAGCAGTACTTC.

The CDR3 is CASSPRWGDTEAFF. DNA of the CDR3: TGTGCCAGCAGCCCCCGTTGGGGTGACACTGAAGCTTTCTTT. The chain couples TRBV7-8 to TRBJ1-1; D not certain. Per the germline V gene, CDR1 is SGHVS and CDR2 is FQNEAQ. V lost 5 bases to trimming and J lost 3 bases, with 13 bases between them. CDR3 length: 14 residues.

This clonotype has only one observation. The CDR3 protein is CASSQGNPFGTGELFF. The CDR3 DNA reads as TGTGCCAGCAGCCAGGGCAACCCTTTCGGCACCGGGGAGCTGTTTTTT. The chain links TRBV14 to TRBJ2-2, with D uncertain. Trimming removed 3 bases at V and 4 bases at J, with 15 bases between. Germline V lookup: CDR1 SGHDN, CDR2 FVKESK. This CDR3 is 16 amino acids long.

The V call is TRBV20-1, the J call TRBJ2-7; 7 bases line up with TRBD2. The CDR3 is made up of 14 amino acids. V lost 1 base and J lost 1; bases outside the gene matches: 4. CDR1 and CDR2 from the germline V gene are DFQATT and SNEGSKA (reference sequence). CDR3 sequence reads: CSARVPGGSYEQYF. The CDR3 nucleotides read TGCAGTGCTAGAGTCCCCGGGGGGTCCTACGAGCAGTACTTC.

The genes are TRBV15 and TRBJ2-5; 12 nucleotides agree with TRBD2. The J call may be in error: the DNA end matches TRBJ2-7 better. Per the germline V gene, CDR1 is LNHNV and CDR2 is YYDKDF (reference sequence). CDR3 length: 17 residues. The CDR3 sequence: CATSRAPSGRDSYEQYF. The CDR3 nucleotides read TGTGCCACCAGCAGAGCGCCTAGCGGGAGGGATTCCTACGAGCAGTACTTC.

This clonotype was seen at least ten times. The chain uses TRBV7-3 and TRBJ2-3; 10 bases are a match to TRBD1. V lost 5 bases and J lost 4; bases outside the gene matches: 12. Germline V gives CDR1 SGHTA, CDR2 FQGTGA. The CDR3 runs to 17 residues. The CDR3 sequence is CASSPNPGQGHSDTQYF. The DNA for the CDR3 is TGTGCCAGCAGCCCCAACCCGGGACAGGGGCACTCAGATACGCAGTATTTT.

CDR3 loop: CSARDLKGADIYEQFF. As DNA, the CDR3 is TGCAGTGCTAGAGACTTGAAGGGGGCGGACATTTATGAGCAGTTCTTC. J is TRBJ2-1 and V is TRBV20-1; 7 bases are shared with TRBD1. This CDR3 has 16 residues. The germline V gene encodes CDR1 DFQATT and CDR2 SNEGSKA (reference sequence). The V gene end was trimmed by 0 bases and the J gene end by 8 bases; junction bases not matched to a gene: 13.

V is TRBV28 and J is TRBJ2-5; 7 nucleotides align to TRBD2. V shed 6 bases and J 5 bases; nucleotides not matched to a gene: 12. Germline V gene sequence: CDR1 MDHEN, CDR2 SYDVKM. This CDR3 spans 15 amino acids. The CDR3 DNA sequence: TGTGCCAGCAGCTTGTCAATTCCCGGGAGGGAGACCCAGTACTTC. Translated, it gives CASSLSIPGRETQYF.

There are a few counts of this clonotype. A much larger clone lies one base from this, so it may be a read error. V usage is TRBV20-1 and J usage is TRBJ2-1, with D perhaps being TRBD1 or TRBD2 (5 bases each). The better agreement between TRBJ2-7 and the DNA end casts doubt on the J call. The CDR3 has 15 residues. Germline V CDR1 and CDR2: DFQATT, SNEGSKA (reference sequence). The CDR3 nucleotides are TGCAGTGCTAGAGTCTCAGGGAGCTCCTACAATGAGCAGTACTTC. Protein: CSARVSGSSYNEQYF.

This clonotype was observed a few times. J is TRBJ2-5 and V is TRBV3-1; D is unresolved. Trimming removed 0 bases at V and 9 bases at J, with 14 bases between. Germline V CDR1 and CDR2: LGHDT, YNNKEL (reference sequence). CDR3 length equals 14 residues. The CDR3, as DNA: TGTGCCAGCAGCCAAGATTTCTTGTCTGCGGCCCAGTACTTC. Amino acids: CASSQDFLSAAQYF.

This chain uses TRBV13 with TRBJ2-4, with a weak D call TRBD2 (6 bases). This CDR3 contains 14 residues. The germline CDR1 and CDR2 sequences are PRHDT and FYEKMQ (reference sequence). Trimming removed 4 bases from V and 6 bases from J, with 13 bases in between. The CDR3: CASSSRRDGNIQYF. DNA for the CDR3: TGTGCCAGCAGCTCCCGGAGGGATGGAAACATTCAGTACTTC. Complete variable domain (other parts from reference TRBV13 and TRBJ2-4): AAGVIQSPRHLIKEKRETATLKCYPIPRHDTVYWYQQGPGQDPQFLISFYEKMQSDKGSIPDRFSAQQFSDYHSELNMSSLELGDSALYFCASSSRRDGNIQYFGAGTRLSVL.

This sequence joins TRBV4-2 and TRBJ2-5; D might be TRBD1 or TRBD2, each matching 5 bases. Germline values: CDR1 LGHNA, CDR2 YNFKEQ. The V and J ends lost 0 bases and 4 bases respectively, with 15 bases between them. The CDR3 extends over 16 amino acids. CDR3 loop: CASSQDSGPGGETQYF. Written as DNA, the CDR3 is TGTGCCAGCAGCCAAGATTCCGGCCCTGGGGGAGAGACCCAGTACTTC.

This clonotype was seen a handful of times. Since a much larger clone is just one base distant, this may be a read error. The rearrangement links TRBV4-1 to TRBJ2-1; D call uncertain. The J call may be incorrect, as the DNA end agrees better with TRBJ2-7. Germline V gene sequence: CDR1 MGHRA, CDR2 YSYEKL. The CDR3 spans 16 residues. CDR3 in amino acids: CASSQPSRAVYNEQYF. CDR3 coding DNA: TGCGCCAGCAGCCAACCCTCGCGAGCAGTGTACAATGAGCAGTACTTC.

V gene TRBV5-1 combines with J gene TRBJ2-2; possibly TRBD1 for D (6 bases). Trimming cost V 4 bases and J 1 base, with 14 bases left between them. The germline V gene encodes CDR1 SGHRS and CDR2 YFSETQ. This CDR3 comprises 16 residues. The CDR3 here is CASSAYRVGNTGELFF. CDR3 bases: TGCGCCAGCAGCGCCTACAGGGTGGGGAACACCGGGGAGCTGTTTTTT.

This rearrangement joins TRBV5-1 to TRBJ2-3; weak D call: TRBD2 (7 bases). Per germline, CDR1 SGHRS and CDR2 YFSETQ. With 3 bases removed from V and 0 bases from J, the gap between germline ends came to 17 bases. The CDR3 sequence is 17 residues long. CDR3: CASSSPPWGGSTDTQYF. In nucleotides, the CDR3 is TGCGCCAGCAGCTCCCCCCCGTGGGGGGGCAGCACAGATACGCAGTATTTT.

A few counts support this clonotype. The chain combines TRBV12-3 or TRBV12-4 with TRBJ1-2; TRBD1 matches 8 bases. V shed 5 bases, J shed 4 bases, and the junction held 6 bases outside the gene matches. The CDR3 covers 14 residues. The CDR3 coding sequence is TGTGCCAGCAGTCCCAGGGGGCGGATCTATGGCTACACCTTC. Translation gives CASSPRGRIYGYTF.

J is TRBJ1-6 and V is TRBV5-1; a possible D gene is TRBD1 (5 bases). Between the trimmed V and J ends, which lost 4 bases and 3 bases, there was a span of 11 bases. Germline CDR1 and CDR2: SGHRS and YFSETQ. The CDR3 spans 15 residues. The CDR3 DNA is TGCGCCAGCAGCCCCGCCAGGGACTATAATTCACCCCTCCACTTT. Translation gives CASSPARDYNSPLHF.

This clonotype has a count of ten or more. The chain recombines TRBV20-1 with TRBJ2-7; TRBD2 matches at 7 bases. The CDR3 sequence is 18 residues long. Germline-derived CDR1 and CDR2 are DFQATT and SNEGSKA (reference sequence). Trimming removed 2 bases from V and 0 bases from J; junction bases left unmatched: 16. CDR3 loop: CSARSERLRGVDSYEQYF. The CDR3 coding sequence is TGCAGTGCTAGATCGGAGCGACTCCGGGGGGTTGACTCCTACGAGCAGTACTTC.

This clonotype was counted only a few times. This rearrangement joins TRBV12-3 or TRBV12-4 to TRBJ2-5; the D gene is possibly TRBD2 (5 bases). CDR3 length: 16 amino acids. Trimming removed 6 bases from V and 4 bases from J, with 21 bases in between. CDR3 region: CASRGWERQTGETQYF. In DNA form, the CDR3 reads TGTGCCAGCAGGGGGTGGGAGCGGCAAACGGGAGAGACCCAGTACTTC.

This clonotype was recorded many times. This chain joins TRBV5-1 and TRBJ1-4; 10 bases match TRBD1. The CDR3 totals 14 residues. V was clipped by 7 bases and J by 5 bases; unmatched bases: 5. The germline V gene has CDR1 SGHRS and CDR2 YFSETQ. For the CDR3, the DNA is TGCGCCAGCTCTCCGGGACAGGGGAATGAAAAACTGTTTTTT. Its translation is CASSPGQGNEKLFF.

CDR3 residues: CASSQDSGEAFF. The CDR3 DNA sequence: TGTGCCAGCAGCCAAGATTCGGGTGAAGCTTTCTTT. The chain employs TRBV3-1 and TRBJ1-1; D ambiguous. This CDR3 is built from 12 residues. Germline CDR1 LGHDT, CDR2 YNNKEL (reference sequence). The germline V and J ends were trimmed by 0 bases and 7 bases, with 6 bases remaining between them. Variable domain in full (rest from reference TRBV3-1 and TRBJ1-1): DTAVSQTPKYLVTQMGNDKSIKCEQNLGHDTMYWYKQDSKKFLKIMFSYNNKELIINETVPNRFSPKSPDKAHLNLHINSLELGDSAVYFCASSQDSGEAFFGQGTRLTVV.

This clonotype was counted ten times or more. The chain joins TRBV20-1 to TRBJ1-6; the match to TRBD1 covers 8 bases. This CDR3 comprises 17 residues. Germline loops: CDR1 DFQATT, CDR2 SNEGSKA (reference sequence). V lost 6 bases to trimming and J lost 0 bases; unmatched junction nucleotides: 10. CDR3 sequence: CSAKTGALSSYNSPLHF. The CDR3 DNA follows: TGCAGTGCCAAGACAGGGGCCCTAAGCTCCTATAATTCACCCCTCCACTTT.

V usage is TRBV3-1 and J usage is TRBJ2-5; D gene uncertain. The J call is doubtful: the DNA matches TRBJ2-7 better. CDR3 length: 14 residues. Germline CDR1 and CDR2: LGHDT and YNNKEL (reference sequence). CDR3 nucleotide sequence: TGTGCCAGCAGCCAAGTCAACTCTTACCTCGAGCAGTACTTC. Its protein product is CASSQVNSYLEQYF.

This clonotype was detected ten times or more. CDR3 nucleotide sequence: TGTGCCAGCAGACGAGCCGGGACAGGGGGTATCGACTATGGCTACACCTTC. Translating gives CASRRAGTGGIDYGYTF. The chain carries TRBV7-9 and TRBJ1-2; 11 positions agree with TRBD1. Germline V gene lookup returns CDR1 SEHNR and CDR2 FQNEAQ (reference sequence). V was pared by 6 bases and J by 3 bases, with 12 bases of the junction left unmatched. This CDR3 has 17 amino acids. The whole variable domain, filled in from reference TRBV7-9 and TRBJ1-2, reads DTGVSQNPRHKITKRGQNVTFRCDPISEHNRLYWYRQTLGQGPEFLTYFQNEAQLEKSRLLSDRFSAERPKGSFSTLEIQRTEQGDSAMYLCASRRAGTGGIDYGYTFGSGTRLTVV.